This entry lists 18 T cell receptor beta chains sequenced from one sample in a study of early T cells in non-severe SARS-CoV-2 infection. MiXCR, applied by TCRdb to the 5' RACE reads, yields one record per CDR3 protein. Of 70,000 or so distinct CDR3 sequences in the sample, approximately 11% were seen once. Source material: whole blood. Source of these receptors: an adult who was a healthcare worker with PCR-confirmed SARS-CoV-2 infection or an uninfected control (not recorded which).

This clonotype was seen more than once but under ten times. The chain recombines TRBV10-3 with TRBJ2-1, with a tentative D call TRBD2 (6 bases). V shed 3 bases and J shed 5 bases, with 14 bases lying between them. The CDR3 runs to 15 residues. Germline V gene data show CDR1 as ENHRY and CDR2 as SYGVKD. CDR3 protein: CAISEGSLADNEQFF. The CDR3 region has the DNA TGTGCCATCAGTGAAGGGTCCTTAGCGGACAATGAGCAGTTCTTC.

This clonotype turned up a few times. The V and J genes are TRBV29-1 and TRBJ2-5; maybe TRBD1 (5 bases). CDR1 and CDR2 (germline): SQVTM, ANQGSEA. The CDR3 has 12 residues. Between the trimmed V and J ends, which lost 8 bases and 3 bases, there was a span of 13 bases. The CDR3 DNA reads TGCAGCTCACTGAAGGGGAAAGAGACCCAGTACTTC. It encodes CSSLKGKETQYF.

The table lists this clonotype with many counts. The rearrangement uses TRBV28 and TRBJ2-7; no clear D. The CDR3 has 14 amino acids. V lost 3 bases and J 5 bases, leaving 14 bases between the germline ends. The germline gives CDR1 MDHEN, CDR2 SYDVKM. CDR3 DNA: TGTGCCAGCAGTTTGGGGTATAGTGCCGACGAGCAGTACTTC. Amino acids: CASSLGYSADEQYF.

This clonotype was counted ten times or more. The chain carries TRBV20-1 and TRBJ1-6; tentatively, D is TRBD1 (6 bases). This CDR3 region has 12 residues. Per the germline V gene, CDR1 is DFQATT and CDR2 is SNEGSKA (reference sequence). Trimming stripped 2 bases from V and 10 bases from J, with 9 bases between. CDR3 sequence reads: CSARNRASPLHF. The CDR3 DNA follows: TGCAGTGCTAGAAACAGGGCCTCACCCCTCCACTTT.

In this sample, this clonotype turned up many times. The CDR3 DNA sequence: TGCAGCGTTGAGGGCGGGACTCGGCGCGGGGAGCTGTTTTTT. Translation gives CSVEGGTRRGELFF. The chain employs TRBV29-1 and TRBJ2-2, with a possible D match to TRBD2 (6 bases). V gave up 3 bases and J gave up 7 bases, with 15 bases separating them. The V gene's germline CDR1 is SQVTM and CDR2 ANQGSEA. The CDR3 contains 14 residues.

This clonotype was counted only a few times. The chain joins TRBV28 to TRBJ2-5; TRBD2 might be the D (6 bases). V lost 6 bases, J lost 5 bases, and 13 bases lay in between. Per the germline V gene, CDR1 is MDHEN and CDR2 is SYDVKM. The CDR3 spans 13 residues. The CDR3 sequence: CASSQQGTETQYF. The CDR3 nucleotides are TGTGCCAGCAGCCAGCAAGGGACTGAGACCCAGTACTTC.

This clonotype was counted between two and nine times. The rearrangement joins TRBV28 to TRBJ1-6; D remains unclear. The germline gives CDR1 MDHEN, CDR2 SYDVKM. There are 14 residues in the CDR3. Trimming removed 6 bases at V and 7 bases at J, with 13 bases between. The CDR3 coding sequence is TGTGCCAGCAGCGAACTCTCGAGGAATTCACCCCTCCACTTT. It encodes CASSELSRNSPLHF.

V is TRBV27 and J is TRBJ2-5; 7 bases map to TRBD2. CDR1 and CDR2 from the germline V gene are MNHEY and SMNVEV (reference sequence). Trimming took 6 bases from V and 3 from J; bases not matched to a gene: 13. CDR3 length: 16 residues. The CDR3 nucleotides read TGTGCCAGCAGAGTGGCGTGGGGAGGGGTTGAAGAGACCCAGTACTTC. Amino acids: CASRVAWGGVEETQYF.

This clonotype was found a few times. The gene calls are TRBV4-2 and TRBJ2-7; D possibly corresponds to TRBD2 (5 bases). In germline, CDR1 is LGHNA, CDR2 YNFKEQ. Trimming pared 0 bases from V and 0 bases from J, leaving 12 bases between. This CDR3 spans 16 amino acids. CDR3 amino acids: CASSQDGGGFSYEQYF. The CDR3 DNA is TGTGCCAGCAGCCAAGACGGTGGCGGGTTCTCCTACGAGCAGTACTTC.

This clonotype was seen repeatedly, ten times or more. The chain employs TRBV29-1 and TRBJ2-7, with 10 bases that match TRBD2. Losses at the gene ends were 7 bases for V and 2 bases for J; bases not matched to a gene: 8. Germline-derived CDR1 and CDR2 are SQVTM and ANQGSEA. This CDR3 is 14 amino acids long. The DNA for the CDR3 is TGCAGCGCGAGACTAGCGGGCGCCGCCTACGAGCAGTACTTC. Its translation: CSARLAGAAYEQYF.

The chain is built from TRBV19 and TRBJ2-7; D is tentatively TRBD1 or TRBD2 (5 bases each). The germline gives CDR1 LNHDA, CDR2 SQIVND (reference sequence). V gave up 3 bases and J gave up 3 bases, with 9 bases separating them. This CDR3 region has 13 residues. CDR3 in DNA: TGTGCCAGTAGTATGGGGACCGGCTACGAGCAGTACTTC. Its protein is CASSMGTGYEQYF.

This clonotype was seen a handful of times. This chain links TRBV10-1 with TRBJ2-3; D is uncertain. The CDR3 is 16 residues long. V gave up 2 bases and J gave up 0 bases, with 12 bases separating them. The germline CDR1 and CDR2 sequences are WNHNN and SYGVQD (reference sequence). The DNA for the CDR3 is TGCGCCAGCAGTGAGCCCGCGGCGCCTAGCACAGATACGCAGTATTTT. This codes for CASSEPAAPSTDTQYF.

This clonotype was detected a few times. V is TRBV7-9 and J is TRBJ1-1; possibly TRBD1 for D (5 bases). Per the germline V gene, CDR1 is SEHNR and CDR2 is FQNEAQ (reference sequence). The CDR3 has 10 residues. V lost 8 bases and J 8 bases, leaving 9 bases between the germline ends. CDR3 sequence (DNA): TGTGCCAGCGGGGACGGGGAAGCTTTCTTT. Its translation: CASGDGEAFF.

This clonotype was counted only a few times. The gene calls are TRBV18 and TRBJ1-5; D not resolved. Deletions cut 3 bases from V and 0 bases from J, with 6 bases between. The germline CDR1 and CDR2 sequences are KGHSH and LQKENI. This CDR3 spans 14 amino acids. The CDR3 bases are TGTGCCAGCTCACCGAGCTATAGCAATCAGCCCCAGCATTTT. Residues: CASSPSYSNQPQHF.

This chain connects TRBV5-6 to TRBJ2-3, with TRBD1 identical over 10 bases. This CDR3 region has 15 residues. V shed 3 bases, J shed 3 bases, and the junction held 4 bases outside the gene matches. From germline, CDR1 is SGHDT and CDR2 YYEEEE. CDR3 residues: CASSSGQGWTDTQYF. CDR3 in DNA: TGTGCCAGCAGCTCGGGACAGGGGTGGACAGATACGCAGTATTTT.

The chain joins TRBV27 to TRBJ2-6; D gene unclear. V was trimmed by 6 bases and J by 5 bases, leaving 11 bases between them. CDR1 and CDR2 from the germline V gene are MNHEY and SMNVEV (reference sequence). The CDR3 sequence is 14 residues long. CDR3 loop: CASSQQQRANVLTF. The CDR3 DNA reads TGTGCCAGCAGCCAACAGCAAAGGGCCAACGTCCTGACTTTC. The full variable domain, in which reference TRBV27 and TRBJ2-6 provide the parts outside the CDR3, is EAQVTQNPRYLITVTGKKLTVTCSQNMNHEYMSWYRQDPGLGLRQIYYSMNVEVTDKGDVPEGYKVSRKEKRNFPLILESPSPNQTSLYFCASSQQQRANVLTFGAGSRLTVL.

The chain joins TRBV13 to TRBJ2-5; 7 bases match TRBD2. J gave up 3 bases and V 5 bases, and 12 bases lay outside the gene matches. CDR1 and CDR2 (germline): PRHDT, FYEKMQ (reference sequence). The CDR3 covers 16 residues. Here the CDR3 reads CASSASPLADKETQYF. CDR3 DNA sequence: TGTGCCAGCAGCGCCTCGCCTCTAGCGGACAAAGAGACCCAGTACTTC.

The table lists this clonotype with a few counts. V usage is TRBV20-1 and J usage is TRBJ1-1, with D possibly matching TRBD1 (5 bases). The CDR3 length is 12 residues. Germline CDR1 DFQATT, CDR2 SNEGSKA (reference sequence). This CDR3 is CSDGAANTEAFF. CDR3 bases: TGCAGCGATGGGGCCGCGAACACTGAAGCTTTCTTT.